This TCR beta chain comes out of a study of T cell changes during pregnancy in multiple sclerosis. Here immunoSEQ multiplex PCR was the method, and the copy in TCRdb shows in-frame clones only, minus some. The sample has about 36,000 clones, more than 70% seen once. This CDR3 comprises 15 residues. The ends lost 2 bases at V and 7 bases at J; junction bases unmatched: 5. CDR1 and CDR2 from the germline V gene are SNHLY and FYNNEI. The V call is TRBV2, the J call TRBJ1-2; 12 nucleotides line up with TRBD1. The sample was CD4+ T cells from peripheral blood mononuclear cells, taken in the first trimester of pregnancy. The receptor comes from a female donor with multiple sclerosis, enrolled in a pregnancy study. In DNA, the CDR3 is TGTGCCAGCAGTGAAAGGGGACAGGGGGCCCCTGGCTACACCTTC. As protein: CASSERGQGAPGYTF.